The 30 T cell receptor beta chains reported below all come from one sample, sequenced in a study of high-grade serous ovarian cancer treatment subgroups. Tumor tissue was taken before any definitive surgery or chemotherapy was given. TCRdb keeps only in-frame clones here, not all; method: immunoSEQ multiplex PCR. The sample records approximately 36,000 clones, approximately 80% being singletons. Sequenced input: tumor tissue. The origin of the receptors is a human donor with high-grade serous ovarian cancer.

The rearrangement joins TRBV10-2 to TRBJ2-5; tentatively, D is TRBD1 (5 bases). The CDR3 contains 13 residues. V lost 6 bases and J 0 bases, leaving 8 bases between the germline ends. Germline V gene data show CDR1 as WSHSY and CDR2 as SAAADI. DNA of the CDR3: TGCGCCAGCAGGACAGTGTACCAAGAGACCCAGTACTTC. It yields the protein CASRTVYQETQYF.

The V and J genes are TRBV27 and TRBJ2-1; the D is unclear. Germline V gene lookup returns CDR1 MNHEY and CDR2 SMNVEV (reference sequence). There are 13 residues in the CDR3. V dropped 7 bases and J dropped 4 bases, with 11 bases sitting between them. The DNA for the CDR3 is TGTGCCAGCACCACCGGGCCTTACAATGAGCAGTTCTTC. Translated: CASTTGPYNEQFF.

The chain has TRBV4-3 and TRBJ2-7; D possibly corresponds to TRBD1 (6 bases). CDR3 length: 15 amino acids. Germline values: CDR1 LGHNA, CDR2 YSLEER. The V gene lost 0 bases and the J gene lost 6 bases, with 15 bases spanning the gap. The CDR3 DNA reads TGCGCCAGCAGCCAAGATGAGGCCAGGGGTTTCGAGCAGTACTTC. It codes for CASSQDEARGFEQYF.

The table lists this clone with a count of one. The chain links TRBV4-1 to TRBJ2-7; D is unclear. With 1 base removed from V and 3 bases from J, the gap between germline ends came to 13 bases. This CDR3 is 15 amino acids long. Germline lookup yields CDR1 MGHRA and CDR2 YSYEKL. Here the CDR3 DNA reads TGCGCCAGCAGCCAAGGACTTGGCGACGGCTACGAGCAGTACTTC. This translates into CASSQGLGDGYEQYF.

J is TRBJ2-7 and V is TRBV27; D might be TRBD1 (6 bases). Germline loops: CDR1 MNHEY, CDR2 SMNVEV (reference sequence). The CDR3 has 14 amino acids. Trimming cost V 5 bases and J 3 bases, with 14 bases left between them. The CDR3 sequence: CASSLDRDRYEQYF. CDR3 nucleotide sequence: TGTGCCAGCAGTCTGGACAGAGACCGCTACGAGCAGTACTTC.

The J gene is TRBJ2-1, the V gene TRBV10-2, with a possible D match to TRBD1 (6 bases). V gave up 3 bases and J gave up 2 bases, with 11 bases separating them. Germline-derived CDR1 and CDR2 are WSHSY and SAAADI. The CDR3 has 15 residues. CDR3 nucleotides: TGCGCCAGCAGTGACCCGGGACAACCCTACAATGAGCAGTTCTTC. This gives the protein CASSDPGQPYNEQFF.

The chain joins TRBV7-2 to TRBJ1-1, with TRBD1 matching over 8 bases. The CDR3 extends over 15 amino acids. V gave up 2 bases and J gave up 4 bases; unmatched junction bases: 6. Germline CDR1 reads SGHTA; CDR2 reads FQGNSA. Here the CDR3 reads CASSLRPGQVTEAFF. CDR3 sequence (DNA): TGTGCCAGCAGCTTACGACCGGGACAGGTCACTGAAGCTTTCTTT.

The chain recombines TRBV29-1 with TRBJ1-4; 7 positions match TRBD1. Trimming cost V 4 bases and J 8 bases; bases outside gene matches: 7. This CDR3 region has 13 residues. Germline lookup yields CDR1 SQVTM and CDR2 ANQGSEA. The CDR3 spells CSVGGTVTEKLFF. The CDR3 DNA reads as TGCAGCGTTGGGGGGACAGTAACGGAAAAACTGTTTTTT.

About this clone itself: One junction end does not reproduce the germline sequence, and a read error may be involved. J is TRBJ1-3 and V is TRBV14, with D hard to call. This CDR3 contains 15 residues. CDR1 is SGHDN and CDR2 is FVKESK in the germline V gene. The DNA for the CDR3 is TGTGCCATCCACTCCGTAGTTTTCTCTGGAAACGCCATATATTTT. Amino acids: CAIHSVVFSGNAIYF. Drawing the rest from reference TRBV14 and TRBJ1-3, the complete variable domain is EAGVTQFPSHSVIEKGQTVTLRCDPISGHDNLYWYRRVMGKEIKFLLHFVKESKQDESGMPNNRFLAERTGGTYSTLKVQPAELEDSGVYFCAIHSVVFSGNAIYFGEGSWLTVV.

The CDR3 coding sequence is TGTGCCAGCAGCCCCCGGGGCCAGTCTTTGTACACTGAAGCTTTCTTT. It yields the protein CASSPRGQSLYTEAFF. This sequence joins TRBV4-2 and TRBJ1-1, with D tentatively TRBD1 (5 bases). Germline loops: CDR1 LGHNA, CDR2 YNFKEQ. The V end lost 4 bases, the J end lost 3 bases, and 18 bases lay between the germline ends. The CDR3 spans 16 residues.

A few counts support this clone. The CDR3 region has the DNA TGTGCCAGCAGCGCGGACAGGGGGCTCTTCACTGAAGCTTTCTTT. Translated, it gives CASSADRGLFTEAFF. The chain is built from TRBV7-9 and TRBJ1-1, with 11 positions matching TRBD1. This CDR3 is 15 amino acids long. Germline V gene data show CDR1 as SEHNR and CDR2 as FQNEAQ (reference sequence). V lost 5 bases, J lost 4 bases, and 6 bases stayed unmatched.

The CDR3: CASSFQAGGNEQFF. The CDR3 nucleotides are TGTGCCAGCAGTTTTCAAGCGGGAGGGAATGAGCAGTTCTTC. The chain recombines TRBV27 with TRBJ2-1; TRBD2 aligns across 10 bases. V lost 3 bases and J lost 7; bases outside the gene matches: 3. The CDR3 covers 14 residues. CDR1 is MNHEY and CDR2 is SMNVEV in the germline V gene (reference sequence).

The chain combines TRBV25-1 with TRBJ1-2; tentatively, D is TRBD1 (5 bases). The CDR3 runs to 15 residues. V was shortened by 3 bases and J by 4 bases, with 15 bases between the two germline ends. The germline V gene has CDR1 MGHDK and CDR2 SYGVNS. The CDR3 reads CASSDYRGASYGYTF. The CDR3 coding sequence is TGTGCCAGCAGTGATTATCGGGGCGCGAGCTATGGCTACACCTTC.

The chain uses TRBV11-3 and TRBJ2-2; 8 nucleotides align to TRBD1. CDR3 length equals 14 residues. Germline CDR1 is SGHNT and CDR2 is YENEEA. V was clipped by 3 bases and J by 4 bases; unmatched bases: 1. The CDR3 loop reads CASSLDRATGELFF. CDR3 in DNA: TGTGCCAGCAGCTTGGACAGGGCCACCGGGGAGCTGTTTTTT.

The genes are TRBV11-2 and TRBJ2-7, with 7 bases identical to TRBD2. Germline trimming cut 2 bases from V and 3 bases from J; bases unmatched to any gene: 7. CDR3 length equals 15 residues. Germline V gene sequence: CDR1 SGHAT, CDR2 FQNNGV. The DNA of the CDR3 is TGTGCCAGCAGCTTAAGGGGAGGGGTCGACTACGAGCAGTACTTC. This codes for CASSLRGGVDYEQYF.

This clone was seen a few times. CDR3 in amino acids: CASSQALGTSGRVDEQFF. The CDR3 DNA reads TGCGCCAGCAGCCAAGCGCTCGGGACTAGCGGGAGAGTCGATGAGCAGTTCTTC. The chain uses TRBV4-1 and TRBJ2-1; the match to TRBD2 covers 14 bases. The CDR3 spans 18 residues. Germline V CDR1 and CDR2: MGHRA, YSYEKL. V shed 1 base and J 8 bases; nucleotides not matched to a gene: 10.

This chain connects TRBV6-5 to TRBJ1-5, with unresolved D. V was trimmed by 2 bases and J by 0 bases, leaving 5 bases between them. Germline V gene data show CDR1 as MNHEY and CDR2 as SVGAGI. This CDR3 has 14 residues. CDR3 loop: CASSYRSSNQPQHF. In DNA, the CDR3 is TGTGCCAGCAGTTACCGTAGTAGCAATCAGCCCCAGCATTTT.

The chain couples TRBV19 to TRBJ2-1, with 16 bases identical to TRBD2. Germline V CDR1 and CDR2: LNHDA, SQIVND (reference sequence). V gave up 5 bases and J gave up 0 bases; unmatched junction bases: 7. The CDR3 consists of 19 residues. The CDR3 coding sequence is TGTGCCAGTAGTGCCGGGACTAGCGGGAGGGAGAGCTCCTACAATGAGCAGTTCTTC. This sequence encodes CASSAGTSGRESSYNEQFF.

The J gene is TRBJ2-7, the V gene TRBV28, with TRBD1 matching over 8 bases. V shed 6 bases and J 6 bases; nucleotides not matched to a gene: 10. There are 14 residues in the CDR3. CDR1 is MDHEN and CDR2 is SYDVKM in the germline V gene. The CDR3 loop is CASSLGTGYSEQYF. CDR3 in DNA: TGTGCCAGCAGCCTGGGGACAGGCTATAGCGAGCAGTACTTC.

The genes are TRBV4-3 and TRBJ2-1, with 12 bases identical to TRBD2. The CDR3 runs 16 residues. With 3 bases clipped from V and 5 bases from J, the junction kept 5 bases outside the gene matches. Germline V gives CDR1 LGHNA, CDR2 YSLEER. CDR3: CASSHPSGRADNEQFF. The CDR3 DNA reads as TGCGCCAGCAGCCATCCTAGCGGGAGGGCCGACAATGAGCAGTTCTTC.

J is TRBJ1-1 and V is TRBV27, with no clear D. The CDR3 loop spans 14 amino acids. V gave up 5 bases and J gave up 4 bases, with 14 bases separating them. CDR1 is MNHEY and CDR2 is SMNVEV in the germline V gene (reference sequence). The CDR3 spells CASSPLRFTTEAFF. Here the CDR3 DNA reads TGTGCCAGCAGTCCACTAAGGTTCACCACTGAAGCTTTCTTT.

The gene calls are TRBV6-5 and TRBJ2-5; the D is unclear. V lost 3 bases to trimming and J lost 5 bases, with 4 bases between them. The CDR3 is 11 amino acids. Germline V gene sequence: CDR1 MNHEY, CDR2 SVGAGI. The CDR3 loop is CASSYRETQYF. As DNA, the CDR3 is TGTGCCAGCAGTTATAGGGAGACCCAGTACTTC.

The chain is built from TRBV6-1 and TRBJ1-2; weak D call: TRBD1 (6 bases). The CDR3 consists of 16 residues. Germline V lookup: CDR1 MNHNS, CDR2 SASEGT. V was trimmed by 4 bases and J by 0 bases, leaving 15 bases between them. The DNA of the CDR3 is TGTGCCAGCAGTGGGACAGTAGGGACTGCTAACTATGGCTACACCTTC. Translation: CASSGTVGTANYGYTF.

This chain links TRBV28 with TRBJ1-3; the match to TRBD1 covers 7 bases. Germline CDR1 MDHEN, CDR2 SYDVKM. The CDR3 covers 17 residues. The V gene end was trimmed by 4 bases and the J gene end by 0 bases; junction bases not matched to a gene: 9. For the CDR3, the DNA is TGTGCCAGCAGTTCCTGGAGGACAGGCCGCTCTGGAAACACCATATATTTT. Residues: CASSSWRTGRSGNTIYF.

This clone occurred a few times. The J gene is TRBJ1-1, the V gene TRBV9; D gene unclear. Germline V CDR1 and CDR2: SGDLS, YYNGEE. V lost 2 bases, J lost 5 bases, and 16 bases lay in between. This CDR3 is 15 amino acids long. The CDR3 here is CASSVSGVRATEAFF. The CDR3 coding sequence is TGTGCCAGCAGCGTGAGTGGGGTGAGGGCGACTGAAGCTTTCTTT.

This clone was detected only a few times. In nucleotides, the CDR3 is TGTGCCAGCAGCCAATACAGGGGGCTAGCCGGGGAGCTGTTTTTT. Translation gives CASSQYRGLAGELFF. The rearrangement joins TRBV14 to TRBJ2-2; TRBD1 agrees at 9 bases. CDR3 length equals 15 residues. After removal of 2 bases from V and 6 bases from J, the junction contained 4 bases not matched to a gene. Germline CDR1 SGHDN, CDR2 FVKESK.

This sequence joins TRBV7-2 and TRBJ2-3; the match to TRBD2 covers 10 bases. The CDR3 is made up of 18 amino acids. Germline trimming cut 4 bases from V and 6 bases from J; bases unmatched to any gene: 16. Germline V CDR1 and CDR2: SGHTA, FQGNSA. As DNA, the CDR3 is TGTGCCAGCAGCTACTTTCCTCTACCGGGACTAGCGTCTGATACGCAGTATTTT. Its translation: CASSYFPLPGLASDTQYF.

This clone was recorded a few times. The chain employs TRBV4-1 and TRBJ1-1; weak D call: TRBD1 (6 bases). Germline values: CDR1 MGHRA, CDR2 YSYEKL. This CDR3 contains 13 residues. V lost 0 bases and J 7 bases, leaving 9 bases between the germline ends. CDR3 sequence: CASSQDPTGEAFF. The DNA for the CDR3 is TGCGCCAGCAGCCAAGATCCGACAGGTGAAGCTTTCTTT.

V is TRBV6-1 and J is TRBJ1-4, with TRBD1 as a possible D gene (5 bases). The germline V and J ends were trimmed by 6 bases and 5 bases, with 13 bases remaining between them. Germline CDR1 reads MNHNS; CDR2 reads SASEGT. The CDR3 is 14 amino acids. The CDR3 coding sequence is TGTGCCAGCAGCCCGTGGACAAGAAATGAAAAACTGTTTTTT. Residues: CASSPWTRNEKLFF.

The chain carries TRBV4-3 and TRBJ2-3; TRBD2 matches at 9 bases. The trim removed 3 bases at V and 1 base at J, leaving 17 bases unmatched. Germline assignment: CDR1 LGHNA and CDR2 YSLEER. CDR3 length: 20 residues. CDR3 amino acids: CASSHLRASGNPWGTDTQYF. CDR3 DNA: TGCGCCAGCAGCCATTTAAGAGCTAGCGGGAACCCTTGGGGCACAGATACGCAGTATTTT.